The 10 T cell receptor beta chains given below trace back to one sample, sequenced in a study of T-cell reconstitution after alpha-beta-depleted transplantation in children. As it was prepared, the TCRbeta library received unique molecular identifiers. From the PCR reads, TCRdb called clonotypes with MiXCR, one entry per CDR3 protein. The sample has hundreds of thousands of distinct CDR3 sequences, around 9.6% seen once; the top ten hold over 9%. Source: PBMCs from the stem cell graft donor, taken from the stem cell graft. The receptors derive from a human donor who donated a stem cell graft to a child with SCID.

This clonotype appeared a few times. This chain joins TRBV5-1 and TRBJ2-5; 11 positions agree with TRBD1. CDR1 is SGHRS, CDR2 YFSETQ, per germline. This CDR3 has 15 amino acids. Trimming removed 4 bases from V and 1 base from J; junction bases left unmatched: 3. The CDR3 reads CASSPGQGVQETQYF. The CDR3 DNA follows: TGCGCCAGCAGCCCGGGACAGGGGGTCCAAGAGACCCAGTACTTC.

Many counts were recorded for this clonotype. J is TRBJ1-4 and V is TRBV29-1; the D gene is possibly TRBD1 (5 bases). Per the germline V gene, CDR1 is SQVTM and CDR2 is ANQGSEA. Trimming removed 7 bases from V and 10 bases from J, with 19 bases in between. CDR3 size: 13 residues. CDR3 DNA: TGCAGCGGCGTCAGGGTGGAAGATGGAAAACTGTTTTTT. Residues: CSGVRVEDGKLFF.

The gene calls are TRBV7-3 and TRBJ2-2, with 11 bases fitting TRBD1. J lost 7 bases, V lost 1 base, and 5 bases had no gene match. This CDR3 has 16 amino acids. The germline V gene encodes CDR1 SGHTA and CDR2 FQGTGA. This CDR3 is CASSLMGQGVGGELFF. Here the CDR3 DNA reads TGTGCCAGCAGCTTAATGGGACAGGGGGTCGGCGGGGAGCTGTTTTTT.

This clonotype was detected ten times or more. The CDR3 DNA reads TGTGCCAGCACCCCGGCCAGGCCGGGCGCCGGGGAGCTGTTTTTT. It is translated as CASTPARPGAGELFF. V gene TRBV12-3 or TRBV12-4 combines with J gene TRBJ2-2, with D unclear. This CDR3 is 15 amino acids long. V was pared by 7 bases and J by 6 bases, with 18 bases between.

This clonotype was seen at least ten times. The chain joins TRBV5-4 to TRBJ1-2, with D tentatively TRBD1 (6 bases). CDR3 length: 15 amino acids. Germline CDR1 SGHNT, CDR2 YYREEE (reference sequence). Trimming took off 4 bases at V and 8 bases at J, with 21 bases between the two ends. The CDR3 nucleotides are TGTGCCAGCAGCCCCGAGACAGGCTCCCTGGTCGGCTACACCTTC. It translates to CASSPETGSLVGYTF.

This clonotype was recorded at least ten times. This chain connects TRBV10-3 to TRBJ1-1; tentative D call: TRBD1 (6 bases). The length of the CDR3 is 13 residues. Germline V gene lookup returns CDR1 ENHRY and CDR2 SYGVKD. V was shortened by 9 bases and J by 1 base, with 12 bases between the two germline ends. The CDR3 bases are TGTGCCATTAAGGGAGGGGGGAACACTGAAGCTTTCTTT. It codes for CAIKGGGNTEAFF.

The sample holds many counts of this clonotype. This chain joins TRBV12-3 or TRBV12-4 and TRBJ1-6, with D tentatively TRBD1 (5 bases). This CDR3 region has 14 residues. V was shortened by 2 bases and J by 10 bases, with 12 bases between the two germline ends. CDR3 nucleotide sequence: TGTGCCAGCAGTTTACAGCAGGGAAGGTCACCCCTCCACTTT. This sequence encodes CASSLQQGRSPLHF.

This clonotype was counted between two and nine times. This sequence joins TRBV5-1 and TRBJ2-7; tentative D call: TRBD2 (5 bases). Germline loops: CDR1 SGHRS, CDR2 YFSETQ. With 4 bases removed from V and 2 bases from J, the gap between germline ends came to 13 bases. This CDR3 is built from 14 residues. The CDR3 nucleotides read TGCGCCAGCAGCCTCCGACGAGGGCCCTACGAGCAGTACTTC. It is translated as CASSLRRGPYEQYF.

This clonotype was observed at least ten times. The chain links TRBV15 to TRBJ1-1; TRBD1 is a possible D gene (6 bases). Per germline, CDR1 LNHNV and CDR2 YYDKDF (reference sequence). CDR3 length: 13 residues. Trimming removed 0 bases at V and 8 bases at J, with 10 bases between. The CDR3 reads CATSRDFGGEAFF. CDR3 sequence (DNA): TGTGCCACCAGCAGAGATTTTGGGGGCGAAGCTTTCTTT.

This clonotype was seen only a few times. This sequence joins TRBV3-1 and TRBJ1-1; D not resolved. The V gene's germline CDR1 is LGHDT and CDR2 YNNKEL (reference sequence). This CDR3 has 14 amino acids. The V gene lost 6 bases and the J gene lost 5 bases, with 16 bases spanning the gap. CDR3 nucleotides: TGTGCCAGCAGGCCGAAAGGGTCGGGGACTGAAGCTTTCTTT. Translation gives CASRPKGSGTEAFF.